Here is one T cell receptor beta chain with its context. Compared with the rest of its sample, this clonotype is medium-sized (0.01 to 0.1%). No cognate antigen has been identified for it. Base qualities are not at hand, and no much larger clone is one base apart. This beta chain slipped into a library made for alpha chains as a stray read, so its size is not meaningful. The sample belongs to a study of spatial heterogeneity in lung cancer (dated 2019 in TCRdb). In terms of the full investigation: Beta-chain transcripts were consistently detected in greater numbers than alpha-chain transcripts, which likely reflected higher beta-chain transcript abundance. TCR alpha and beta repertoires were quantitatively compared across multiple tumor regions, matched nontumor lung and blood in non-small cell lung cancer. In the raw uncorrected reads, each unique combination of TCR and UMI appeared on average more than ten times. TCR transcript counts in tumor regions correlated strongly with a T cell transcriptional module score from matched bulk RNA-seq. Nonsynonymous mutation counts, determined by whole-exome sequencing of tumor tissue, were related to features of the TCR repertoire. At surgery, some 200 tumor regions, around 65 matched nontumor lung samples and about 56 PBMC samples were TCR-sequenced for both alpha and beta chains.

Receptor libraries were prepared by 5' RACE. The run used a NextSeq 500. In the TCR library protocol, a unique molecular identifier was attached to each TCR cDNA molecule so that PCR and sequencing errors could be corrected. On the authors' methods: TCR identification, UMI-based error correction and CDR3 extraction were all carried out with Decombinator tools. Expanded TCRs were defined as those above a frequency of 2 per 1,000, corresponding to the top 1% of the tumor frequency distribution. Expanded tumor TCRs were classed as regional if statistically deemed absent (corrected P<0.05) from at least one tumor region, otherwise ubiquitous. Rényi diversity was computed with the R vegan package after subsampling each repertoire 100 times to 5,000 TCRs. CDR3 similarity networks were built from amino acid triplet string-kernel similarity, with CDR3s being connected when pairwise similarity was above 0.82. TCRdb redid the processing of the public reads, applying fastp at Q25 and MiXCR, and retained in-frame beta chains. When rows share a CDR3 protein, they turn into one entry using the most common DNA and genes. TCRdb, not the authors, supplied the V and J calls. This sample gives roughly 4,000 distinct CDR3 sequences in total; roughly 4.6% of them show up just once. The top ten clones comprise roughly 32% of the sample.

Per the publication, the time point label means: sample taken at primary tumor resection. Samples were obtained from approximately 77 patients with early-stage, untreated non-small cell lung cancer from the lung TRACERx cohort. For TCR sequencing, whole RNA was extracted from tumor and nontumor lung tissue, or from cryopreserved PBMC samples, and no cell sorting was done. Only patients with enough RNA available from two or more tumor regions were chosen for TCR sequencing. Tumor and adjacent nontumor lung specimens were reviewed by a lung pathologist before selection. Overall study results and their limits: TCR-seq coverage of tumor T cells was estimated at only roughly 6.6% for alpha chains and less than 15% for beta chains. Confirming at a functional level the hypothesis that regional TCRs recognize regional mutations was considered to require additional single-cell paired TCR alpha and beta sequencing. The tumor nonsynonymous mutation count correlated with the number of expanded intratumoral alpha and beta TCRs. Counts of ubiquitous and regional expanded TCRs were found to correlate with counts of ubiquitous and regional nonsynonymous mutations, respectively.

V and J are truncated by 3 bases and 5 bases respectively, leaving an intervening sequence of 10 bases. The CDR3 goes from the cysteine to the phenylalanine over 13 residues. Only CDR3 DNA remains: 39 bases, in frame from the first base. Per the germline V gene (reference sequence), LGHDT is the CDR1 and YNNKEL is the CDR2. This TCR derives from a female donor with early-stage non-small cell lung cancer. The sample here was lung tumor tissue, taken at surgery. The chain links TRBV3-1 with TRBJ2-5; the D gene is tentatively TRBD1 or TRBD2, each matching 6 bases. The CDR3 in this case is CASSQSGAETQYF. The sequenced DNA is TGTGCCAGCAGCCAGTCGGGGGCCGAGACCCAGTACTTC.